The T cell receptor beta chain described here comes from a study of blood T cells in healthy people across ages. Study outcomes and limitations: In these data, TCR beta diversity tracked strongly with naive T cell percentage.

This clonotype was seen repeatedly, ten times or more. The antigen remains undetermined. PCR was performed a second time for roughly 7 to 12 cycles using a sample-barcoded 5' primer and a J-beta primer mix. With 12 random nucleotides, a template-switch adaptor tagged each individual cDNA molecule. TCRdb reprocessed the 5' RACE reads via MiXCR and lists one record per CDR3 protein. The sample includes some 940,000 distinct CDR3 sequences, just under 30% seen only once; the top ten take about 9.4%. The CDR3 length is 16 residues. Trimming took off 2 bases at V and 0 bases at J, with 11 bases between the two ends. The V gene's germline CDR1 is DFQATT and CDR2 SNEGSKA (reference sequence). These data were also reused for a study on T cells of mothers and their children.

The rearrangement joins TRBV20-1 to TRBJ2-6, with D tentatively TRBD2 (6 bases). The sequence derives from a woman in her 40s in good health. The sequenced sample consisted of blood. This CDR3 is CSARRGLSSGANVLTF. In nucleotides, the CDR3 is TGCAGTGCTAGACGGGGACTGAGCTCTGGGGCCAACGTCCTGACTTTC.